Below, 29 T cell receptor beta chains from the same sample are listed, as sequenced in a study of T cells in Graves' hyperthyroidism and ophthalmopathy. The CDR3 regions of TCR beta were amplified from RNA transcripts. HTBI primers were employed in a first-round RT-PCR of the TCR CDR3. TCRdb re-analysed the multiplex PCR reads in MiXCR, keeping a single row per CDR3 protein. The sample has hundreds of thousands of distinct CDR3 sequences; 14% are singletons. Specimen: blood. These receptors were obtained from a woman aged 18-29 years with Graves' hyperthyroidism.

The V call is TRBV20-1, the J call TRBJ2-4, with no clear D. The CDR3 contains 13 residues. Deletions cut 2 bases from V and 0 bases from J, with 5 bases between. The germline V gene encodes CDR1 DFQATT and CDR2 SNEGSKA (reference sequence). CDR3 in DNA: TGCAGTGCTAGATGGCTAGCCAAAAACATTCAGTACTTC. As protein: CSARWLAKNIQYF.

A few counts support this clonotype. The chain is built from TRBV7-8 and TRBJ2-5; TRBD2 matches at 10 bases. Per the germline V gene, CDR1 is SGHVS and CDR2 is FQNEAQ. The CDR3 length is 15 residues. V shed 3 bases, J shed 5 bases, and the junction held 6 bases outside the gene matches. CDR3 nucleotide sequence: TGTGCCAGCAGCTTCGGACTAGCGGCTAGGGAGACCCAGTACTTC. Its translation is CASSFGLAARETQYF.

This clonotype appeared many times. The genes are TRBV11-2 and TRBJ2-1; 7 nucleotides align to TRBD1. The germline V gene has CDR1 SGHAT and CDR2 FQNNGV. CDR3 length: 14 residues. J lost 6 bases, V lost 8 bases, and 10 bases had no gene match. This CDR3 reads CASRKTGNVNEQFF. As DNA, the CDR3 is TGTGCCAGCCGAAAGACAGGGAATGTCAATGAGCAGTTCTTC.

In its sample, this clonotype was seen many times. V usage is TRBV20-1 and J usage is TRBJ1-5; maybe TRBD1 (5 bases). CDR1 and CDR2 (germline): DFQATT, SNEGSKA (reference sequence). The ends were cut back, 6 bases at V and 6 bases at J, with 24 bases in the middle. This CDR3 has 16 residues. The CDR3 region has the DNA TGCAGTGCCGCTAACACCCAGGGCCTAAGTTCTCAGCCCCAGCATTTT. The encoded protein is CSAANTQGLSSQPQHF.

Ten or more counts support this clonotype. This chain joins TRBV2 and TRBJ1-2; maybe TRBD1 (6 bases). Germline assignment: CDR1 SNHLY and CDR2 FYNNEI. Trimming pared 2 bases from V and 8 bases from J, leaving 6 bases between. The CDR3 is 11 amino acids. The CDR3 is CASSERGGYTF. CDR3 in DNA: TGTGCCAGCAGTGAAAGGGGGGGCTACACCTTC.

This clonotype appeared a few times. This chain connects TRBV29-1 to TRBJ2-1; D possibly uses TRBD1 or TRBD2 (5 bases each). CDR1 is SQVTM, CDR2 ANQGSEA, per germline. V lost 4 bases to trimming and J lost 8 bases, with 12 bases between them. The CDR3 has 12 amino acids. The CDR3 bases are TGCAGCGTTGTGGGGACCCGGGATGAGCAGTTCTTC. Its translation: CSVVGTRDEQFF.

This chain joins TRBV20-1 and TRBJ2-4, with D maybe TRBD2 (6 bases). Germline assignment: CDR1 DFQATT and CDR2 SNEGSKA (reference sequence). Trimming pared 4 bases from V and 3 bases from J, leaving 22 bases between. The CDR3 extends over 17 amino acids. CDR3 bases: TGCAGTGCTATCCAGCGGGTAGCCGGGTGGGGCAAAAACATTCAGTACTTC. Its protein is CSAIQRVAGWGKNIQYF.

A word on this clonotype: A clone one base away is much larger, so this may be a read error. The chain is built from TRBV11-2 and TRBJ2-7; TRBD1 matches 7 bases. The germline V gene has CDR1 SGHAT and CDR2 FQNNGV. This CDR3 region has 13 residues. Written as DNA, the CDR3 is TGTGCCAGCAGCACGGGACAGCCCTACGAGCAGCACTTC. Amino acids: CASSTGQPYEQHF.

This clonotype was seen at least ten times. The chain recombines TRBV12-3 or TRBV12-4 with TRBJ2-5, with D perhaps TRBD2 (6 bases). The CDR3 totals 15 residues. V was clipped by 8 bases and J by 5 bases, with 21 bases between them. The CDR3 DNA is TGTGCCAGCGGACTTTCGGGACTGGCAGGGGAGACCCAGTACTTC. Protein sequence: CASGLSGLAGETQYF.

The rearrangement links TRBV29-1 to TRBJ1-2; a possible D gene is TRBD1 (5 bases). The CDR3 has 15 amino acids. Germline-derived CDR1 and CDR2 are SQVTM and ANQGSEA. V was clipped by 5 bases and J by 3 bases, with 19 bases between them. The CDR3 DNA sequence: TGCAGCGTTAGATCGACTATAGGGGTTCACTATGGCTACACCTTC. This translates into CSVRSTIGVHYGYTF.

This clonotype was detected a few times. The genes are TRBV24-1 and TRBJ1-1, with D possibly being TRBD1 (6 bases). The germline V gene has CDR1 KGHDR and CDR2 SFDVKD. The CDR3 loop spans 15 amino acids. V gave up 3 bases and J gave up 0 bases, with 10 bases separating them. The CDR3 spells CATSDATGMNTEAFF. In DNA form, the CDR3 reads TGTGCCACCAGTGATGCGACAGGAATGAACACTGAAGCTTTCTTT.

The table lists this clonotype with many counts. The chain employs TRBV6-1 and TRBJ2-7, with 9 bases aligning to TRBD2. V shed 11 bases and J 0 bases; nucleotides not matched to a gene: 11. In germline, CDR1 is MNHNS, CDR2 SASEGT. CDR3 length: 15 amino acids. CDR3 in DNA: TGTGCCGTGGAGGCTCTAGCGGGATTCTCCTACGAGCAGTACTTC. Protein: CAVEALAGFSYEQYF.

The chain links TRBV24-1 to TRBJ2-3; no firm D call. V gave up 4 bases and J gave up 1 base, with 5 bases separating them. The CDR3 contains 13 residues. In germline, CDR1 is KGHDR, CDR2 SFDVKD. In DNA, the CDR3 is TGTGCCACCAGTGAGCTGCGCACAGATACGCAGTATTTT. It is translated as CATSELRTDTQYF.

V is TRBV20-1 and J is TRBJ2-1; D is tentatively TRBD1 or TRBD2 (5 bases each). The germline V gene has CDR1 DFQATT and CDR2 SNEGSKA (reference sequence). V shed 3 bases and J shed 10 bases, with 16 bases lying between them. This CDR3 contains 13 residues. The CDR3 DNA is TGCAGTGCTAGTTGGGGACCTCCAGGCGAGCAGTTCTTC. Translation gives CSASWGPPGEQFF.

This chain uses TRBV7-2 with TRBJ2-7, with 8 bases fitting TRBD2. The CDR3 loop spans 12 amino acids. V was pared by 8 bases and J by 1 base, with 1 base of the junction left unmatched. Germline CDR1 reads SGHTA; CDR2 reads FQGNSA. The CDR3 sequence is CASGLASYEQYF. The CDR3 coding sequence is TGTGCCAGCGGACTAGCTTCCTACGAGCAGTACTTC.

This clonotype appeared many times. Here the CDR3 reads CAWSSSGRALEQFF. The CDR3 region has the DNA TGTGCCTGGAGTAGTAGCGGGAGGGCATTAGAGCAGTTCTTC. The rearrangement links TRBV30 to TRBJ2-1, with TRBD2 identical over 11 bases. Germline CDR1 GTSNPN, CDR2 SVGIG (reference sequence). This CDR3 spans 14 amino acids. V shed 2 bases, J shed 10 bases, and the junction held 7 bases outside the gene matches.

A few counts support this clonotype. A much larger clone lies a single base off, so this may be a read error. The chain has TRBV13 and TRBJ2-5; the match to TRBD2 covers 7 bases. V dropped 2 bases and J dropped 4; count of bases not matched to a gene: 4. Germline CDR1 PRHDT, CDR2 FYEKMQ (reference sequence). The CDR3 spans 14 residues. CDR3 protein: CASSLSVAGETQYF. In nucleotides, the CDR3 is TGTGCCAGCAGCTTAAGCGTAGCGGGAGAGACCCAGTACTTC.

This chain joins TRBV4-1 and TRBJ2-1; D tentatively reads TRBD1 or TRBD2 (6 bases each). The CDR3 extends over 17 amino acids. Germline V gives CDR1 MGHRA, CDR2 YSYEKL. Trimming shortened V by 3 bases and J by 2 bases, and 17 bases separated the two germline ends. In DNA form, the CDR3 reads TGCGCCAGCAGCCACCCCCGGGGGCGGCTAGCCTACAATGAGCAGTTCTTC. It encodes CASSHPRGRLAYNEQFF.

The genes are TRBV11-2 and TRBJ2-1; D gene uncertain. The CDR3 is 19 amino acids. V was cut by 4 bases and J by 2 bases, with 24 bases left in between. Germline-derived CDR1 and CDR2 are SGHAT and FQNNGV. CDR3 loop: CASSSIQRERWITYNEQFF. CDR3 DNA sequence: TGTGCCAGCAGCTCCATACAGCGAGAAAGGTGGATTACCTACAATGAGCAGTTCTTC. Full variable domain (remainder filled in from reference TRBV11-2 and TRBJ2-1): EAGVAQSPRYKIIEKRQSVAFWCNPISGHATLYWYQQILGQGPKLLIQFQNNGVVDDSQLPKDRFSAERLKGVDSTLKIQPAKLEDSAVYLCASSSIQRERWITYNEQFFGPGTRLTVL.

This clonotype appeared many times. The J gene is TRBJ2-3, the V gene TRBV7-2; TRBD2 matches 15 bases. This CDR3 is 18 amino acids long. Germline V lookup: CDR1 SGHTA, CDR2 FQGNSA. Germline trimming cut 5 bases from V and 5 bases from J; bases unmatched to any gene: 11. The DNA for the CDR3 is TGTGCCAGCAGCCATGGACTAGCGGGAGGGGGGTCGAAAGATACGCAGTATTTT. It encodes CASSHGLAGGGSKDTQYF.

This clonotype came up a few times. This rearrangement joins TRBV7-2 to TRBJ1-5; TRBD1 matches 7 bases. The CDR3 covers 22 residues. The junction had 21 bases not matched to a gene; V was cut back by 0 bases and J by 1 base. CDR1 and CDR2 from the germline V gene are SGHTA and FQGNSA. The CDR3 region has the DNA TGTGCCAGCAGCTTAGCGCATTCCTACAGGGGCATTTCGAAGCCGAGCAATCAGCCCCAGCATTTT. The encoded protein is CASSLAHSYRGISKPSNQPQHF.

This clonotype was detected only a few times. V usage is TRBV9 and J usage is TRBJ2-7, with D maybe TRBD1 (7 bases). Germline values: CDR1 SGDLS, CDR2 YYNGEE. The CDR3 is 15 amino acids. V lost 0 bases and J lost 3, with 13 bases in between. CDR3 amino acids: CASSVVEGQIYEQYF. The CDR3 DNA reads as TGTGCCAGCAGCGTAGTGGAGGGACAGATCTACGAGCAGTACTTC.

This clonotype turned up a few times. V and J are TRBV28 and TRBJ2-7; a weak D match, TRBD1 (6 bases). Trimming stripped 11 bases from V and 0 bases from J, with 17 bases between. The germline gives CDR1 MDHEN, CDR2 SYDVKM. CDR3 size: 14 residues. CDR3 sequence (DNA): TGTGCCGGCTCACCTGGGGGCGGCTCCTACGAGCAGTACTTC. The encoded protein is CAGSPGGGSYEQYF.

This clonotype has at least ten counts. The rearrangement links TRBV6-5 to TRBJ2-2; no definite D call. The germline V gene has CDR1 MNHEY and CDR2 SVGAGI. The CDR3 is 14 residues long. V lost 0 bases, J lost 6 bases, and 8 bases lay in between. The DNA of the CDR3 is TGTGCCAGCAGTTACTCCAAGGGCCCCGGGGAGCTGTTTTTT. Translated: CASSYSKGPGELFF.

This clonotype was recorded at least ten times. The chain recombines TRBV7-2 with TRBJ2-2, with D hard to call. V was pared by 5 bases and J by 2 bases, with 12 bases between. Germline assignment: CDR1 SGHTA and CDR2 FQGNSA. This CDR3 comprises 15 residues. CDR3 bases: TGTGCCAGCAGCCCCTCCAATCGTAACACCGGGGAGCTGTTTTTT. Its protein product is CASSPSNRNTGELFF.

This rearrangement joins TRBV20-1 to TRBJ2-1; D is undetermined. Germline assignment: CDR1 DFQATT and CDR2 SNEGSKA (reference sequence). The CDR3 has 13 residues. V was shortened by 3 bases and J by 6 bases, with 12 bases between the two germline ends. This chain's CDR3 is CSARALGGNEQFF. In nucleotides, the CDR3 is TGCAGTGCTAGGGCTTTAGGCGGCAATGAGCAGTTCTTC.

This clonotype came up many times. The chain employs TRBV13 and TRBJ2-7; 7 bases map to TRBD2. Germline assignment: CDR1 PRHDT and CDR2 FYEKMQ (reference sequence). This CDR3 contains 13 residues. J gave up 7 bases and V 4 bases, and 7 bases lay outside the gene matches. The CDR3, as DNA: TGTGCCAGCAGCTCCGGGACCGGGGGGGAGCAGTACTTC. Translation: CASSSGTGGEQYF.

There are many counts of this clonotype. The genes are TRBV12-5 and TRBJ1-1, with TRBD1 as a possible D gene (6 bases). Germline loops: CDR1 LGHNT, CDR2 FRNRAP. The CDR3 has 13 amino acids. V was cut by 6 bases and J by 1 base, with 9 bases left in between. CDR3 loop: CASGSGQNTEAFF. The CDR3 region has the DNA TGTGCTAGTGGCTCGGGACAGAACACTGAAGCTTTCTTT. Using reference TRBV12-5 and TRBJ1-1 for the parts outside the CDR3, the full variable domain is DARVTQTPRHKVTEMGQEVTMRCQPILGHNTVFWYRQTMMQGLELLAYFRNRAPLDDSGMPKDRFSAEMPDATLATLKIQPSEPRDSAVYFCASGSGQNTEAFFGQGTRLTVV.

V usage is TRBV19 and J usage is TRBJ2-2, with TRBD1 matching over 8 bases. The CDR3 contains 17 residues. CDR1 LNHDA and CDR2 SQIVND come from the germline V gene (reference sequence). V trimming: 7 bases; J trimming: 3 bases; junction bases outside the gene matches: 13. Here the CDR3 reads CASNPGQAFGDTGELFF. The CDR3 bases are TGTGCCAGTAATCCGGGACAGGCGTTTGGGGACACCGGGGAGCTGTTTTTT.